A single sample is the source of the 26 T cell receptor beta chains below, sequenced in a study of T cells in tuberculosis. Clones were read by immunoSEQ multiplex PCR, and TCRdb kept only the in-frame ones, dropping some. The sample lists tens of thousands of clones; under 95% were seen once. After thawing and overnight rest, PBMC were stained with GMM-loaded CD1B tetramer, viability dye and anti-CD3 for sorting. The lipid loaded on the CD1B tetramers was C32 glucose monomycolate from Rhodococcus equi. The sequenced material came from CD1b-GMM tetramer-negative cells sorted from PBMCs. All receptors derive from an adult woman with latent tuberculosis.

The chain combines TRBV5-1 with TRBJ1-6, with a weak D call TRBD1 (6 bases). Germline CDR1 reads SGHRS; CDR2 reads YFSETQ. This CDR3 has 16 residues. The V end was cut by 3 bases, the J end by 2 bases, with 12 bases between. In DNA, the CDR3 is TGCGCCAGCAGCTCCTCCGGGACAACCTATAATTCACCCCTCCACTTT. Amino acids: CASSSSGTTYNSPLHF. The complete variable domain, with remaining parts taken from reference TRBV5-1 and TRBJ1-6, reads KAGVTQTPRYLIKTRGQQVTLSCSPISGHRSVSWYQQTPGQGLQFLFEYFSETQRNKGNFPGRFSGRQFSNSRSEMNVSTLELGDSALYLCASSSSGTTYNSPLHFGNGTRLTVT.

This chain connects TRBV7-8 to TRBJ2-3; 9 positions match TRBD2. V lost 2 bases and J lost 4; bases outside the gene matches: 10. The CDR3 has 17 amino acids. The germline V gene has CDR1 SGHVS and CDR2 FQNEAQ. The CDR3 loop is CASSLLGLAGSADTQYF. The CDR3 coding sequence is TGTGCCAGCAGCTTATTAGGGCTAGCGGGGAGCGCAGATACGCAGTATTTT.

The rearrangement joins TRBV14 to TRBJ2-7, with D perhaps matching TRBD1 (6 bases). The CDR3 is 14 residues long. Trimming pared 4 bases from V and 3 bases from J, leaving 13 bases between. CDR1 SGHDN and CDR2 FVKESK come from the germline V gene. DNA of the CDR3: TGTGCCAGCAGCCTTAGAGGGGGTCGCTACGAGCAGTACTTC. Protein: CASSLRGGRYEQYF.

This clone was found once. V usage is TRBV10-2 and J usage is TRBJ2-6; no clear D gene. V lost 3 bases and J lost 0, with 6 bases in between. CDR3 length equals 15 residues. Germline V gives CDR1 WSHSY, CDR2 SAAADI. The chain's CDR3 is CASSDTHSGANVLTF. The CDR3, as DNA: TGCGCCAGCAGTGACACTCACTCTGGGGCCAACGTCCTGACTTTC.

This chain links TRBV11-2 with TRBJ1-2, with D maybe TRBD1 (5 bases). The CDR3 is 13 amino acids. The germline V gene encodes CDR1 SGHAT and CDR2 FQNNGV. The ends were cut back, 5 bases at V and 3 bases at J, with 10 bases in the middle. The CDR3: CASSREGHYGYTF. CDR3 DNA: TGTGCCAGCAGCCGGGAGGGGCACTATGGCTACACCTTC.

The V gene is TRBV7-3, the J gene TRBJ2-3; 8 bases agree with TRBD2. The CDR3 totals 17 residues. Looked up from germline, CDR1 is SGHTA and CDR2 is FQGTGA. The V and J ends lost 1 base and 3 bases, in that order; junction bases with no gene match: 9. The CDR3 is CASSLIGGGQVTDTQYF. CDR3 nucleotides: TGTGCCAGCAGCTTAATCGGGGGGGGCCAAGTGACAGATACGCAGTATTTT.

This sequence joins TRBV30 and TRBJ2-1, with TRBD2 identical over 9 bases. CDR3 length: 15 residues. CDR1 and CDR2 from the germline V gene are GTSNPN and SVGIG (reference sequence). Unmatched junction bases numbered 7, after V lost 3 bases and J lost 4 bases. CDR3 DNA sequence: TGTGCCTGGAGAAGAGCGGGGGGAGAGTACAATGAGCAGTTCTTC. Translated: CAWRRAGGEYNEQFF.

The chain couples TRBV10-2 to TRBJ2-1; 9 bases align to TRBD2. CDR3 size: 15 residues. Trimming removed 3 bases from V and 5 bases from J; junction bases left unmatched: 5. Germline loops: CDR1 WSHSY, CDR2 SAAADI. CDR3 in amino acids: CASSDRASGDNEQFF. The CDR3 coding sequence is TGCGCCAGCAGTGATAGGGCTAGCGGGGACAATGAGCAGTTCTTC.

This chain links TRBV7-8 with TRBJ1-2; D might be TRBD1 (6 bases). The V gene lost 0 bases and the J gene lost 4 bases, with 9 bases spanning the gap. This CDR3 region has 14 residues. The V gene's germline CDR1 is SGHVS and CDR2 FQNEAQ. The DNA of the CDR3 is TGTGCCAGCAGCTTAGCGGGACAAGCCTATGGCTACACCTTC. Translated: CASSLAGQAYGYTF.

CDR3 protein: CASSSLSGGGNEQFF. As DNA, the CDR3 is TGTGCCAGCAGTTCCCTAAGCGGGGGGGGAAATGAGCAGTTCTTC. The chain carries TRBV6-5 and TRBJ2-1; 10 bases fit TRBD2. CDR1 MNHEY and CDR2 SVGAGI come from the germline V gene. There are 15 residues in the CDR3. With V trimmed by 4 bases and J by 7 bases, 7 bases remained unmatched.

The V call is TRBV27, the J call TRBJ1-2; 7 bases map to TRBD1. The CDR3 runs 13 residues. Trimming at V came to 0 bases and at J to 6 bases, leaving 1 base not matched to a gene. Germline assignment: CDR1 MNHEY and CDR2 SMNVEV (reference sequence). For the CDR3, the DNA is TGTGCCAGCAGTTTATCAGGGGGCAATGGCTACACCTTC. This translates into CASSLSGGNGYTF.

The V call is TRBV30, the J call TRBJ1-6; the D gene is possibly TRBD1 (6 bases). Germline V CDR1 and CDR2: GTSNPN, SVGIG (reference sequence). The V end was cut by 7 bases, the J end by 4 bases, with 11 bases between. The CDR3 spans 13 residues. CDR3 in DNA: TGTGCCTCTCGTGGACAGTATAATTCACCCCTCCACTTT. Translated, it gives CASRGQYNSPLHF.

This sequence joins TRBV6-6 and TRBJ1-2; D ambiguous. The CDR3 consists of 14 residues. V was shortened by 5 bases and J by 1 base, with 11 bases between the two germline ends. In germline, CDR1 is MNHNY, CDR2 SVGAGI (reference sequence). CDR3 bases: TGTGCCAGCAGTGGGAGGGCGGGTAACTATGGCTACACCTTC. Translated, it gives CASSGRAGNYGYTF.

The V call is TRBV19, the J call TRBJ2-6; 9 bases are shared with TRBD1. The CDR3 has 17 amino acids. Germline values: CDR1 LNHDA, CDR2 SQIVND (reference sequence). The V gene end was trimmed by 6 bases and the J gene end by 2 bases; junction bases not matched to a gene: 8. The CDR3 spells CASSWTGVGAGANVLTF. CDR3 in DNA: TGTGCCAGTAGCTGGACAGGGGTAGGGGCTGGGGCCAACGTCCTGACTTTC.

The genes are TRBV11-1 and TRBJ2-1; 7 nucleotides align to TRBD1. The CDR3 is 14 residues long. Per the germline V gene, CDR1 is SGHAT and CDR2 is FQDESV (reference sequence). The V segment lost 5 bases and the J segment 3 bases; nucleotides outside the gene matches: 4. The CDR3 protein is CASSPDRIYNEQFF. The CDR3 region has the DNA TGTGCCAGCAGCCCGGACAGGATCTACAATGAGCAGTTCTTC.

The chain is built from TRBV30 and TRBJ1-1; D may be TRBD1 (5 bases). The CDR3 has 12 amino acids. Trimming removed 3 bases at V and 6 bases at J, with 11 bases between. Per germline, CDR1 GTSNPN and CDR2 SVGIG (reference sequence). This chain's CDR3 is CAWSRDRAEAFF. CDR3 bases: TGTGCCTGGAGCAGGGATCGGGCTGAAGCTTTCTTT.

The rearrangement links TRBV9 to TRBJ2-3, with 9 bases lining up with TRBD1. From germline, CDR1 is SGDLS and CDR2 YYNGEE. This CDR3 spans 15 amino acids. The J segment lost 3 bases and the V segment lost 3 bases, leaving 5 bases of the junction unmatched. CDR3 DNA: TGTGCCAGCAGCGCCGGACAGGGGAGGACAGATACGCAGTATTTT. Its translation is CASSAGQGRTDTQYF.

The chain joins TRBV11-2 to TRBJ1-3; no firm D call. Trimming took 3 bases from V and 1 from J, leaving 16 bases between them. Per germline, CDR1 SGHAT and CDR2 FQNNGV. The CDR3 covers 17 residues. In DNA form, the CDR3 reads TGTGCCAGCAGCTTCGGTTCGGTGCTACGTTCTGGAAACACCATATATTTT. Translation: CASSFGSVLRSGNTIYF.

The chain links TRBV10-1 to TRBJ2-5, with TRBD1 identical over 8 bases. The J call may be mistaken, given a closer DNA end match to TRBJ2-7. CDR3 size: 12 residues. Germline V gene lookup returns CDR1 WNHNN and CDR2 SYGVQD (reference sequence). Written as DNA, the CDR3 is TGCGCCAGCAGCCCGGACAGGGTCGAGCAGTACTTC. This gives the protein CASSPDRVEQYF.

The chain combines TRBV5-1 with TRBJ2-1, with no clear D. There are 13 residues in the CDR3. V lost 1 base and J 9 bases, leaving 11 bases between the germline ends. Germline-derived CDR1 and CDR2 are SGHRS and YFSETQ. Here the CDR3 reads CASSLTLGSEQFF. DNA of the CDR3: TGCGCCAGCAGCTTGACTCTAGGTTCTGAGCAGTTCTTC.

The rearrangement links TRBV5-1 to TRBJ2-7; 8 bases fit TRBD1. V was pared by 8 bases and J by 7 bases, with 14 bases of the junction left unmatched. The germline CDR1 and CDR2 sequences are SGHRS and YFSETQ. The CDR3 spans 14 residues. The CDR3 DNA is TGCGCCAGTGAAAGAGCCCAGGGGGCGGGGGAGCAGTACTTC. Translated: CASERAQGAGEQYF.

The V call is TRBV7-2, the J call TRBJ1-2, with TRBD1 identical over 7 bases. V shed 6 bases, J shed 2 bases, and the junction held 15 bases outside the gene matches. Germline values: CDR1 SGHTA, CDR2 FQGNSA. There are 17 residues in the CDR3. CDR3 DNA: TGTGCCAGCAGTCTCAAGGGGGCGGAGACCTTGAACTATGGCTACACCTTC. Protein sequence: CASSLKGAETLNYGYTF.

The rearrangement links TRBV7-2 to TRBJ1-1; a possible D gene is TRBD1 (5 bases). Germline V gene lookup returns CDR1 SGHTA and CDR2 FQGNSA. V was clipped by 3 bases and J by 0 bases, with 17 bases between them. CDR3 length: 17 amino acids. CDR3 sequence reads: CASSFQGKRWMNTEAFF. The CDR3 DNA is TGTGCCAGCAGCTTTCAGGGTAAAAGGTGGATGAACACTGAAGCTTTCTTT.

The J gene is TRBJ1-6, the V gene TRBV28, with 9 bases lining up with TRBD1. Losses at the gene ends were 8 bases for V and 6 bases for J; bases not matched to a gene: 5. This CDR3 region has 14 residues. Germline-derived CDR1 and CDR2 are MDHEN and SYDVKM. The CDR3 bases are TGTGCCAGCTCTCTGGGACAGGGTAATTCACCCCTCCACTTT. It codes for CASSLGQGNSPLHF.

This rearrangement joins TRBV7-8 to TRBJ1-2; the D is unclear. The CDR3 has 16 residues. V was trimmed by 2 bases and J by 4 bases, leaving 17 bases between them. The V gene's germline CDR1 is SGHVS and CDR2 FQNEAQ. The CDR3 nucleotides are TGTGCCAGCAGCTTATACGCCTGGCAAACGGGCTATGGCTACACCTTC. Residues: CASSLYAWQTGYGYTF.

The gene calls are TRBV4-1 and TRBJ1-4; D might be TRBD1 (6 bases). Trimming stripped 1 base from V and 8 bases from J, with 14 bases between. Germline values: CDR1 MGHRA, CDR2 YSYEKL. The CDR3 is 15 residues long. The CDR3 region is CASSQASGGREKLFF. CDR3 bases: TGCGCCAGCAGCCAAGCCTCGGGGGGCAGGGAAAAACTGTTTTTT.